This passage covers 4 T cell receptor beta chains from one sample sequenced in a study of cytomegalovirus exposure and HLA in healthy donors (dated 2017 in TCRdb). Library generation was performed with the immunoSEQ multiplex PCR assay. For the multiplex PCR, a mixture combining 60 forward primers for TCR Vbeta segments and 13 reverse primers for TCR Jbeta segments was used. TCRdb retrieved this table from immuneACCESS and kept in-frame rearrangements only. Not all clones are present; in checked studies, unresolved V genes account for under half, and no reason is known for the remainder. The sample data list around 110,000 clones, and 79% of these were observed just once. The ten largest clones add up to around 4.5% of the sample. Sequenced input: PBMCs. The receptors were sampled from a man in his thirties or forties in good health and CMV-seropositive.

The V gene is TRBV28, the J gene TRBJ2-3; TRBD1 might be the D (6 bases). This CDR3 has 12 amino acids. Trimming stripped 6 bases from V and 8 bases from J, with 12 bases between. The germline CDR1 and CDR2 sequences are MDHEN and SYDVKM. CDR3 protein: CASRTGESTQYF. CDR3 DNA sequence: TGTGCCAGCAGGACAGGAGAGTCTACGCAGTATTTT.

The CDR3 loop reads CASSLGLAGGVGYTF. DNA of the CDR3: TGTGCCAGCAGCTTAGGACTGGCAGGGGGCGTTGGCTACACCTTC. This chain joins TRBV7-9 and TRBJ1-2, with TRBD1 identical over 8 bases. The CDR3 extends over 15 amino acids. Germline V gives CDR1 SEHNR, CDR2 FQNEAQ (reference sequence). Losses at the gene ends were 1 base for V and 7 bases for J; bases not matched to a gene: 8.

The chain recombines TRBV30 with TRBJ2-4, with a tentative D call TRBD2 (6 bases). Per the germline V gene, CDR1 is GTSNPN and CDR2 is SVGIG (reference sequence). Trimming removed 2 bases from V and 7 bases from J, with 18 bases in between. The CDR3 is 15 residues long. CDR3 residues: CAWSSRGSWVNIQYF. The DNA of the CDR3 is TGTGCCTGGAGTAGTCGGGGGAGCTGGGTGAACATTCAGTACTTC.

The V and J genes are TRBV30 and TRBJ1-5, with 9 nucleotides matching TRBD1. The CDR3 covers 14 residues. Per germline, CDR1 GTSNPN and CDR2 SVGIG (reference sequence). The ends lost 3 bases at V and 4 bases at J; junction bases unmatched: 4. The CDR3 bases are TGTGCCTGGAGGTCGGACAGGGGAAATCAGCCCCAGCATTTT. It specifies CAWRSDRGNQPQHF.